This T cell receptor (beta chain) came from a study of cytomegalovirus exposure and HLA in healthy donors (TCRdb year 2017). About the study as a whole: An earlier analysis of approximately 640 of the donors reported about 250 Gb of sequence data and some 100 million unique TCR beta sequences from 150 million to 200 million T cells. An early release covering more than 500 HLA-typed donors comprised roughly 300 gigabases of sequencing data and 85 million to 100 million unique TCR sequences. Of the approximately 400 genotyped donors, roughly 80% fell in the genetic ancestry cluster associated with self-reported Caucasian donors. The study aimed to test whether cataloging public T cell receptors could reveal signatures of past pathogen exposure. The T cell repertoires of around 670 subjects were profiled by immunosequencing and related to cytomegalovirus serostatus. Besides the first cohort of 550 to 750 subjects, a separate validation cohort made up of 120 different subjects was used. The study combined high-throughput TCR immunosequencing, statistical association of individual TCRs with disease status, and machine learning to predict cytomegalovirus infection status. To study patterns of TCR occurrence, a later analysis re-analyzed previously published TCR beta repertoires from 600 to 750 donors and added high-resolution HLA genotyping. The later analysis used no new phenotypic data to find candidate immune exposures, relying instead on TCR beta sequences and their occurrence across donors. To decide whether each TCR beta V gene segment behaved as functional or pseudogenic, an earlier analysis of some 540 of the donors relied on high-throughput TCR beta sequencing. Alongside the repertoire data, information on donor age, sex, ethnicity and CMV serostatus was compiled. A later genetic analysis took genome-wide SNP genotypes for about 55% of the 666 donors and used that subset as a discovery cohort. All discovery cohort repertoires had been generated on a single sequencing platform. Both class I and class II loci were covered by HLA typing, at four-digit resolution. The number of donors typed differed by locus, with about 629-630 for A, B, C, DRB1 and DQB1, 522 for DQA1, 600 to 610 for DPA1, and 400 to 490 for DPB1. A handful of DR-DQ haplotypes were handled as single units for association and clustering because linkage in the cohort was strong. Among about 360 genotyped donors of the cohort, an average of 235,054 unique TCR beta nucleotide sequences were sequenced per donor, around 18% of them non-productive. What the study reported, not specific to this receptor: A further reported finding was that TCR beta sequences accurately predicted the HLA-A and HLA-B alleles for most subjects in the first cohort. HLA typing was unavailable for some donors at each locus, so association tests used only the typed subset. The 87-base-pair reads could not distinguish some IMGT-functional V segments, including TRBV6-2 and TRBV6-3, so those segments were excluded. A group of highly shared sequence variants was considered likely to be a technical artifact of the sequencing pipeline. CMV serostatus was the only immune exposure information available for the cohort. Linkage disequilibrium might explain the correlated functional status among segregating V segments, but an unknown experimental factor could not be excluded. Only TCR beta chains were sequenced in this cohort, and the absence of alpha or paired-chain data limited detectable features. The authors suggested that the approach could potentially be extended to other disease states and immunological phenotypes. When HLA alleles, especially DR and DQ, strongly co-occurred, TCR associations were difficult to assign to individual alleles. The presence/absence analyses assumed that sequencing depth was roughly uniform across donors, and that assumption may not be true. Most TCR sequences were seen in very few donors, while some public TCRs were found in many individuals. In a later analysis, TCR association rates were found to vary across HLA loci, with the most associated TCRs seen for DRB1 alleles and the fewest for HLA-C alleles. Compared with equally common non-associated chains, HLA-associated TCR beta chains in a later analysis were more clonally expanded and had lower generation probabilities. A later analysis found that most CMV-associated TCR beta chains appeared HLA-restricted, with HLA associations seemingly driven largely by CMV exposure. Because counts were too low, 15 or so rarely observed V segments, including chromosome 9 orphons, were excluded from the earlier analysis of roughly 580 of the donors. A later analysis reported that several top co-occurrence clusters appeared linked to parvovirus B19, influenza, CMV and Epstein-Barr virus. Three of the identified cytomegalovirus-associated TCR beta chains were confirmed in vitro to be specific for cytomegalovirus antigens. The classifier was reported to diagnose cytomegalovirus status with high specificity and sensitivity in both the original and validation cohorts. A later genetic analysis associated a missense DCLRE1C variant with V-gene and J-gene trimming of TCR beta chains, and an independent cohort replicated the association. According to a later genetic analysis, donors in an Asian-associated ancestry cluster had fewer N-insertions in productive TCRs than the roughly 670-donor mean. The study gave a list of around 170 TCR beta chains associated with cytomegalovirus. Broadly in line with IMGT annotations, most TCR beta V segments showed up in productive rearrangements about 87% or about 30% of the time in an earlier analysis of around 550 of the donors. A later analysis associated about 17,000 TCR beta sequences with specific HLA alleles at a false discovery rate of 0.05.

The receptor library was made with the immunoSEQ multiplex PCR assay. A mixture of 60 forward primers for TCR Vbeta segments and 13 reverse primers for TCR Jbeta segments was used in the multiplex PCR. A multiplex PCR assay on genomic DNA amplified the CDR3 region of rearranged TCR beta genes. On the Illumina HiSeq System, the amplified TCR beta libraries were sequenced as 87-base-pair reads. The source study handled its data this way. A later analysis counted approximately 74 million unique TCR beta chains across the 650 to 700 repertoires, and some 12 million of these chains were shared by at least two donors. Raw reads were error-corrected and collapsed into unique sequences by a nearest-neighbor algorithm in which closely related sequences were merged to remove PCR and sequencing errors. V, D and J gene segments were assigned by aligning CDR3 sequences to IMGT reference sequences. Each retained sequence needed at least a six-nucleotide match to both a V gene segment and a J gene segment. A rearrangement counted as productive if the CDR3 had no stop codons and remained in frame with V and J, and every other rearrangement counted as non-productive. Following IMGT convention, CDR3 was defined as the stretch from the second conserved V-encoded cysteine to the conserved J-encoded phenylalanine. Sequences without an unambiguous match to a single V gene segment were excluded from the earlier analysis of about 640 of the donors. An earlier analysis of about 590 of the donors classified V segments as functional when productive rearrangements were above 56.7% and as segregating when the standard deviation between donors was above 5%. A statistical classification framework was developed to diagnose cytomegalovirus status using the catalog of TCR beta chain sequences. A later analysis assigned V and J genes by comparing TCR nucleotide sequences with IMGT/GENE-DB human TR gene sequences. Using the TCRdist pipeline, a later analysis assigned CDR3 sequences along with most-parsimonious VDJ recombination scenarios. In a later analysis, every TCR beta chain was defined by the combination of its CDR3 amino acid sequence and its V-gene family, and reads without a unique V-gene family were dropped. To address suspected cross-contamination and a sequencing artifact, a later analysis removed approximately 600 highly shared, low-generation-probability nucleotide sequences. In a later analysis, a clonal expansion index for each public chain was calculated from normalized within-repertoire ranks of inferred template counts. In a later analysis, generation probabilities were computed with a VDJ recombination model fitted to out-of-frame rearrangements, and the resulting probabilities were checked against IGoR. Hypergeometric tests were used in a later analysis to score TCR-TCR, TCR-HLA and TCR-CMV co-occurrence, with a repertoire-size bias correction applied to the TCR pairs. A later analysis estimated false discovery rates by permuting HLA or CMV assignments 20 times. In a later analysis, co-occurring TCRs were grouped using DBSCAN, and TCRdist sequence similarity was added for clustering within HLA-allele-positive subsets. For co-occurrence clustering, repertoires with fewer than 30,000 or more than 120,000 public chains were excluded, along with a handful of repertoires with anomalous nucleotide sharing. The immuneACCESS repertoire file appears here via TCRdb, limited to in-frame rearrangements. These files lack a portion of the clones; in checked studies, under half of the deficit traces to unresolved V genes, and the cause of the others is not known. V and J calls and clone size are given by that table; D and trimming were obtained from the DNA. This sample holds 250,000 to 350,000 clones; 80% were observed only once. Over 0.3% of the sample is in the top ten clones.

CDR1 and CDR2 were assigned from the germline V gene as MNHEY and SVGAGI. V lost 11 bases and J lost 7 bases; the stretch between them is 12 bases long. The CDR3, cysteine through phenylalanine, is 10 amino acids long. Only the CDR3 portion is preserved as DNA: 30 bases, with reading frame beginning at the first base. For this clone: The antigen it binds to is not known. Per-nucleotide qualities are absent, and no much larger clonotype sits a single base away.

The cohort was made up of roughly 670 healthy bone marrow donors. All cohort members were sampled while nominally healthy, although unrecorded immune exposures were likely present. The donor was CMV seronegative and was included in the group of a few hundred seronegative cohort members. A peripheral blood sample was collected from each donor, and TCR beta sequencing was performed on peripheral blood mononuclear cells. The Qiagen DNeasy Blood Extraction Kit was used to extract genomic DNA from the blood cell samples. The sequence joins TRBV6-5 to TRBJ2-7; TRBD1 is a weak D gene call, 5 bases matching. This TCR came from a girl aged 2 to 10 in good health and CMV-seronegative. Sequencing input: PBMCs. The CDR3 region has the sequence CAEQPGEQYF. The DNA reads TGTGCCGAACAACCAGGGGAGCAGTACTTC.